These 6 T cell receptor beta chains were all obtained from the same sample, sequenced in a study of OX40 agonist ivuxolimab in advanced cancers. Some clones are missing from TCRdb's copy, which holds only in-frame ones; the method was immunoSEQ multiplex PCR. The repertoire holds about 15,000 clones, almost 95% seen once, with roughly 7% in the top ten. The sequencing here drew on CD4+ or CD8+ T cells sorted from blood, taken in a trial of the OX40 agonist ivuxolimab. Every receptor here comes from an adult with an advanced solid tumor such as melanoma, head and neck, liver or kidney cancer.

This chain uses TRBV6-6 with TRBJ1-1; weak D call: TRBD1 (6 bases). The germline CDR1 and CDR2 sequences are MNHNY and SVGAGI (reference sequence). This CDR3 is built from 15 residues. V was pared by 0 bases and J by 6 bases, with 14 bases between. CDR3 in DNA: TGTGCCAGCAGTTACTCGATTACGGGGGCAGCTGAAGCTTTCTTT. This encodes CASSYSITGAAEAFF.

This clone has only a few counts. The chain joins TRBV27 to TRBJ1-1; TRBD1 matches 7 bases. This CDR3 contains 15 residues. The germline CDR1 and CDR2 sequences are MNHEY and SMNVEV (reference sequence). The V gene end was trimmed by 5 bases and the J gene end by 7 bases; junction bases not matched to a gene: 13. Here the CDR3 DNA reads TGTGCCAGCAGTCCCTCCGACTCAGGGGGGCTTGAAGCTTTCTTT. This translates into CASSPSDSGGLEAFF.

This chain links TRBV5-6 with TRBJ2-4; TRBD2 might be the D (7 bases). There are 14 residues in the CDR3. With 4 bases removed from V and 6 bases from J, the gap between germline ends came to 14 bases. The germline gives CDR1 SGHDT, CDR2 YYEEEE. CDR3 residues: CASSGTGRVNIQYF. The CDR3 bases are TGTGCCAGCAGCGGAACAGGGAGGGTAAACATTCAGTACTTC.

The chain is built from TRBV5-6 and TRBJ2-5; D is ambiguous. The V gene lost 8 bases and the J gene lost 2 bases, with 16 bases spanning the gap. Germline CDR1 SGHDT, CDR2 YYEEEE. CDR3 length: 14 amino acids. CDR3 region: CASHSGQDQETQYF. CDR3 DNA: TGTGCCAGTCACTCCGGCCAGGATCAAGAGACCCAGTACTTC. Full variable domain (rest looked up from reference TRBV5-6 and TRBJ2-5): DAGVTQSPTHLIKTRGQQVTLRCSPKSGHDTVSWYQQALGQGPQFIFQYYEEEERQRGNFPDRFSGHQFPNYSSELNVNALLLGDSALYLCASHSGQDQETQYFGPGTRLLVL.

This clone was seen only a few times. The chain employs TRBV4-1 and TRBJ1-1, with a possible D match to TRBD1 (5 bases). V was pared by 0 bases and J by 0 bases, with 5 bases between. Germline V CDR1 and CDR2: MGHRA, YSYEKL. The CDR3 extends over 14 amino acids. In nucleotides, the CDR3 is TGCGCCAGCAGCCAAGAGGGGCTGAACACTGAAGCTTTCTTT. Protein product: CASSQEGLNTEAFF.

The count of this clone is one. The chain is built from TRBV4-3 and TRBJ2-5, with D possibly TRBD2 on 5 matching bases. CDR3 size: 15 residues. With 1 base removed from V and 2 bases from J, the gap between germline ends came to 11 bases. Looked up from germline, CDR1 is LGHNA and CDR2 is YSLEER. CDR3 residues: CASSQGRAIQETQYF. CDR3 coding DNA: TGCGCCAGCAGCCAAGGGCGGGCCATACAAGAGACCCAGTACTTC.